Each of the 27 T cell receptor beta chains below was sequenced from the same sample in a study of shared clonotypes between healthy human individuals. Cells designated naive CD8 were CD45RO-negative and were positively selected for CCR7, with terminally differentiated effector memory CD45RA+ cells excluded. Repertoires were generated with immunoSEQ multiplex PCR, while TCRdb's copy carries only in-frame clones and drops some. The repertoire holds around 2,000,000 clones, with approximately 94% as singletons. The sample comprised naive CD8+ T cells from PBMCs. These receptors all stem from a man in his late teens or twenties in good health. Some clones in this sample may be carry-over from other donors' samples.

The V call is TRBV2, the J call TRBJ1-2; possible D gene TRBD1, 5 bases. The V gene lost 11 bases and the J gene lost 4 bases, with 17 bases spanning the gap. This CDR3 has 13 amino acids. The germline V gene has CDR1 SNHLY and CDR2 FYNNEI. The CDR3 region has the DNA TGTGCCCGGGGGGGACGTACTTCCTATGGCTACACCTTC. Amino acid sequence: CARGGRTSYGYTF.

This clone was counted only a few times. This chain links TRBV12-5 with TRBJ1-2; D is possibly TRBD1 (5 bases). V was trimmed by 7 bases and J by 4 bases, leaving 13 bases between them. CDR1 LGHNT and CDR2 FRNRAP come from the germline V gene. The CDR3 is 13 residues long. The CDR3 DNA is TGTGCTAGTGCGCCAGGGAATAGCTATGGCTACACCTTC. Translated, it gives CASAPGNSYGYTF.

This chain links TRBV9 with TRBJ2-7; TRBD2 matches 14 bases. V shed 3 bases and J 5 bases; nucleotides not matched to a gene: 7. This CDR3 contains 16 residues. Germline V lookup: CDR1 SGDLS, CDR2 YYNGEE. CDR3 coding DNA: TGTGCCAGCAGCGCTCTTCTGGGACTAGCGGGAGACGAGCAGTACTTC. It specifies CASSALLGLAGDEQYF.

The sample holds one count of this clone. The rearrangement links TRBV27 to TRBJ2-7; D may be TRBD1 (5 bases). V lost 3 bases and J lost 2, with 11 bases in between. There are 14 residues in the CDR3. Germline V gene data show CDR1 as MNHEY and CDR2 as SMNVEV (reference sequence). Written as DNA, the CDR3 is TGTGCCAGCAGTTTGGGGCAGGATACCTACGAGCAGTACTTC. As protein: CASSLGQDTYEQYF.

This chain joins TRBV4-3 and TRBJ2-5; D may be TRBD1 (6 bases). Near its end, the DNA agrees better with TRBJ2-7, so the J call may be wrong. Germline V lookup: CDR1 LGHNA, CDR2 YSLEER. CDR3 size: 14 residues. CDR3 in amino acids: CASSQVTGYYEQYF. The CDR3 nucleotides are TGCGCCAGCAGCCAAGTCACAGGGTACTACGAGCAGTACTTC.

This chain uses TRBV30 with TRBJ2-3; D gene ambiguous. The germline V and J ends were trimmed by 3 bases and 3 bases, with 10 bases remaining between them. The CDR3 loop spans 13 amino acids. Germline CDR1 GTSNPN, CDR2 SVGIG (reference sequence). The CDR3 DNA reads as TGTGCCTGGAGCCCCGTAGGTACAGATACGCAGTATTTT. This encodes CAWSPVGTDTQYF.

The CDR3 bases are TGCAGCGTCCTGGGGGCAGGGGTACGCAACGAGCAGTACTTC. It codes for CSVLGAGVRNEQYF. This chain connects TRBV29-1 to TRBJ2-7; D may be TRBD1 (6 bases). The CDR3 loop spans 14 amino acids. Germline CDR1 and CDR2: SQVTM and ANQGSEA. The V gene lost 6 bases and the J gene lost 5 bases, with 20 bases spanning the gap.

V and J are TRBV27 and TRBJ2-7; D is possibly TRBD1 (5 bases). CDR3 size: 14 residues. V was trimmed by 6 bases and J by 0 bases, leaving 12 bases between them. The germline CDR1 and CDR2 sequences are MNHEY and SMNVEV (reference sequence). CDR3 residues: CASSSTGPSYEQYF. The CDR3, as DNA: TGTGCCAGCAGCTCAACAGGACCCTCCTACGAGCAGTACTTC.

This clone was found a few times. V is TRBV28 and J is TRBJ1-5; D unclear. The ends were cut back, 3 bases at V and 4 bases at J, with 13 bases in the middle. This CDR3 contains 15 residues. Germline values: CDR1 MDHEN, CDR2 SYDVKM. CDR3 sequence reads: CASSFVLEKNQPQHF. The CDR3, as DNA: TGTGCCAGCAGTTTCGTTCTCGAGAAGAATCAGCCCCAGCATTTT.

About this clone itself: Other nucleotide sequences in the sample specify the same CDR3. This chain uses TRBV4-1 with TRBJ1-6; D is unresolved. This CDR3 spans 12 amino acids. Germline values: CDR1 MGHRA, CDR2 YSYEKL. V was shortened by 2 bases and J by 6 bases, with 2 bases between the two germline ends. The CDR3 DNA reads as TGCGCCAGCAGCCAACTTAATTCACCCCTCCACTTT. It yields the protein CASSQLNSPLHF.

This sequence joins TRBV13 and TRBJ2-6, with D tentatively TRBD1 or TRBD2 (5 bases each). V lost 3 bases, J lost 0 bases, and 6 bases lay in between. The CDR3 runs 15 residues. Germline CDR1 is PRHDT and CDR2 is FYEKMQ (reference sequence). The CDR3 DNA follows: TGTGCCAGCAGCTTTGGGGGCTCTGGGGCCAACGTCCTGACTTTC. Translation: CASSFGGSGANVLTF.

A word on this clone: Other DNA sequences in the same sample also yield this CDR3. J is TRBJ2-7 and V is TRBV19; 7 bases agree with TRBD2. Germline V lookup: CDR1 LNHDA, CDR2 SQIVND (reference sequence). The V and J ends lost 5 bases and 2 bases, in that order; junction bases with no gene match: 6. CDR3 size: 14 residues. Here the CDR3 DNA reads TGTGCCAGTAGTCCCCTCGCGGGAGCCTACGAGCAGTACTTC. Translated, it gives CASSPLAGAYEQYF.

The rearrangement uses TRBV28 and TRBJ2-2; 8 bases line up with TRBD1. The V gene's germline CDR1 is MDHEN and CDR2 SYDVKM. The CDR3 runs 15 residues. The V and J ends lost 7 bases and 3 bases, in that order; junction bases with no gene match: 7. In DNA, the CDR3 is TGTGCCAGCACCGTCGACAGGGGATACACCGGGGAGCTGTTTTTT. Translating gives CASTVDRGYTGELFF.

The rearrangement links TRBV28 to TRBJ2-7; a possible D gene is TRBD1 (5 bases). Trimming pared 3 bases from V and 5 bases from J, leaving 14 bases between. The CDR3 length is 14 residues. Germline-derived CDR1 and CDR2 are MDHEN and SYDVKM. The CDR3 is CASSLVKGWHEQYF. In DNA, the CDR3 is TGTGCCAGCAGTTTGGTAAAGGGGTGGCACGAGCAGTACTTC.

The table lists this clone with a count of one. The chain combines TRBV11-2 with TRBJ1-5, with a weak D call TRBD1 (6 bases). The V gene's germline CDR1 is SGHAT and CDR2 FQNNGV. There are 17 residues in the CDR3. Trimming took off 5 bases at V and 0 bases at J, with 17 bases between the two ends. The CDR3 reads CASSRPGHDYSNQPQHF. In DNA, the CDR3 is TGTGCCAGCAGCAGACCGGGACATGATTATAGCAATCAGCCCCAGCATTTT. Using reference TRBV11-2 and TRBJ1-5 for the parts outside the CDR3, the full variable domain is EAGVAQSPRYKIIEKRQSVAFWCNPISGHATLYWYQQILGQGPKLLIQFQNNGVVDDSQLPKDRFSAERLKGVDSTLKIQPAKLEDSAVYLCASSRPGHDYSNQPQHFGDGTRLSIL.

The chain is built from TRBV2 and TRBJ2-1, with 10 positions matching TRBD2. Germline CDR1 is SNHLY and CDR2 is FYNNEI. The CDR3 consists of 18 residues. The V and J ends lost 2 bases and 5 bases, in that order; junction bases with no gene match: 12. CDR3 nucleotides: TGTGCCAGCAGTGAAAGGTTACGGACTAGCGGACCCGACAATGAGCAGTTCTTC. This gives the protein CASSERLRTSGPDNEQFF.

The count of this clone is one. The rearrangement joins TRBV5-1 to TRBJ2-7; D might be TRBD1 or TRBD2, each matching 5 bases. CDR1 and CDR2 from the germline V gene are SGHRS and YFSETQ. The CDR3 totals 14 residues. V was shortened by 7 bases and J by 2 bases, with 16 bases between the two germline ends. The CDR3 DNA reads TGCGCCAGCTCGGGGCCTACTAGGGCCTACGAGCAGTACTTC. Its protein product is CASSGPTRAYEQYF.

The V and J genes are TRBV28 and TRBJ2-1; 10 nucleotides match TRBD1. The CDR3 is 20 amino acids. Germline trimming cut 1 base from V and 7 bases from J; bases unmatched to any gene: 19. In germline, CDR1 is MDHEN, CDR2 SYDVKM. The CDR3, as DNA: TGTGCCAGCAGTTTATCCGCCCGGAGTGTTGACAGGGGGCATGGGAATGAGCAGTTCTTC. Protein: CASSLSARSVDRGHGNEQFF. Full variable domain (missing parts from reference TRBV28 and TRBJ2-1): DVKVTQSSRYLVKRTGEKVFLECVQDMDHENMFWYRQDPGLGLRLIYFSYDVKMKEKGDIPEGYSVSREKKERFSLILESASTNQTSMYLCASSLSARSVDRGHGNEQFFGPGTRLTVL.

With regard to this clone: The same CDR3 also results from other DNA sequences found in this sample. The chain is built from TRBV7-9 and TRBJ2-1; D call uncertain. This CDR3 is 11 amino acids long. Germline V gene data show CDR1 as SEHNR and CDR2 as FQNEAQ (reference sequence). The V end lost 2 bases, the J end lost 6 bases, and 2 bases lay between the germline ends. The CDR3 here is CASSLSNEQFF. The CDR3 nucleotides are TGTGCCAGCAGCTTAAGCAATGAGCAGTTCTTC.

Details on this clone: Other DNA sequences in the same sample also yield this CDR3. The chain employs TRBV7-9 and TRBJ1-1, with D uncertain. The germline gives CDR1 SEHNR, CDR2 FQNEAQ (reference sequence). Trimming shortened V by 2 bases and J by 1 base, and 5 bases separated the two germline ends. CDR3 size: 13 residues. CDR3 residues: CASSLTGNTEAFF. Here the CDR3 DNA reads TGTGCCAGCAGCTTAACGGGGAACACTGAAGCTTTCTTT.

The chain recombines TRBV11-2 with TRBJ2-7, with D possibly being TRBD2 (5 bases). V was shortened by 5 bases and J by 2 bases, with 19 bases between the two germline ends. Germline V lookup: CDR1 SGHAT, CDR2 FQNNGV. The CDR3 is 16 residues long. The CDR3 reads CASSLLGYPRPYEQYF. The CDR3 nucleotides are TGTGCCAGCAGCCTACTAGGGTACCCCCGTCCCTACGAGCAGTACTTC.

This chain connects TRBV11-2 to TRBJ2-7; tentatively, D is TRBD1 or TRBD2 (6 bases each). Germline V gives CDR1 SGHAT, CDR2 FQNNGV. V was clipped by 5 bases and J by 6 bases, with 17 bases between them. CDR3 length equals 14 residues. CDR3 residues: CASSEGHPGVEQYF. In DNA form, the CDR3 reads TGTGCCAGCAGCGAGGGACACCCGGGGGTCGAGCAGTACTTC.

The chain has TRBV28 and TRBJ1-4; possibly TRBD1 for D (5 bases). This CDR3 has 16 residues. CDR1 and CDR2 from the germline V gene are MDHEN and SYDVKM. V was clipped by 2 bases and J by 2 bases, with 12 bases between them. For the CDR3, the DNA is TGTGCCAGCAGTTTAAGCTTAGGGGCGACTAATGAAAAACTGTTTTTT. This sequence encodes CASSLSLGATNEKLFF. Full variable domain (remainder filled in from reference TRBV28 and TRBJ1-4): DVKVTQSSRYLVKRTGEKVFLECVQDMDHENMFWYRQDPGLGLRLIYFSYDVKMKEKGDIPEGYSVSREKKERFSLILESASTNQTSMYLCASSLSLGATNEKLFFGSGTQLSVL.

This clone showed up just once. This sequence joins TRBV4-3 and TRBJ2-3; no clear D gene. The CDR3 runs to 16 residues. V was trimmed by 2 bases and J by 0 bases, leaving 12 bases between them. CDR1 and CDR2 (germline): LGHNA, YSLEER. CDR3 sequence: CASSQSAVLSTDTQYF. The CDR3 DNA follows: TGCGCCAGCAGCCAATCTGCGGTCCTTAGCACAGATACGCAGTATTTT.

In the case of this clone: The junction differs from germline at one of its ends, possibly a read error. This sequence joins TRBV5-5 and TRBJ1-2; D is unresolved. The CDR3 is 16 amino acids. Germline CDR1 SGHKS, CDR2 YYEKEE (reference sequence). The CDR3 sequence: CANSLELRWRTLGYTF. DNA for the CDR3: TGTGCCAACAGCTTGGAGTTAAGGTGGAGAACATTGGGCTACACCTTC.

V is TRBV9 and J is TRBJ2-7, with D perhaps TRBD1 (5 bases). The CDR3 extends over 14 amino acids. The germline V gene has CDR1 SGDLS and CDR2 YYNGEE. V was clipped by 2 bases and J by 2 bases, with 11 bases between them. The CDR3 loop reads CASSVDTAAYEQYF. The CDR3 coding sequence is TGTGCCAGCAGCGTGGACACGGCGGCCTACGAGCAGTACTTC.

The chain is built from TRBV2 and TRBJ2-3, with D unclear. Trimming removed 4 bases at V and 0 bases at J, with 14 bases between. Germline CDR1 reads SNHLY; CDR2 reads FYNNEI. CDR3 size: 16 residues. CDR3 nucleotides: TGTGCCAGCAGTGTAGACCGGCGTACTAGCACAGATACGCAGTATTTT. Its protein product is CASSVDRRTSTDTQYF.